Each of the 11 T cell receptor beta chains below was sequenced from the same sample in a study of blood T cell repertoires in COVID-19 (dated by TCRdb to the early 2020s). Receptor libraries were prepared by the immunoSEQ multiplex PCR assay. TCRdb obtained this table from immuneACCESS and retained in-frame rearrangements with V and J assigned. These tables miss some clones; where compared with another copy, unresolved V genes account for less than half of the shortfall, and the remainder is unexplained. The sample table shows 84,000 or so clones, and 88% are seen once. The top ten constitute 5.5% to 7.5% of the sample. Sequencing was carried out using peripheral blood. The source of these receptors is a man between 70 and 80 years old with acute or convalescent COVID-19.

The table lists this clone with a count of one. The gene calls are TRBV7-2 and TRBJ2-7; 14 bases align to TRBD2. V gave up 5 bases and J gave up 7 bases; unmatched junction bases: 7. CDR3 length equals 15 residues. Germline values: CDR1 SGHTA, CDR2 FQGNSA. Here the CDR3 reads CASSTGLAGGGEQYF. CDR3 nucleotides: TGTGCCAGCAGCACAGGACTAGCGGGAGGTGGGGAGCAGTACTTC.

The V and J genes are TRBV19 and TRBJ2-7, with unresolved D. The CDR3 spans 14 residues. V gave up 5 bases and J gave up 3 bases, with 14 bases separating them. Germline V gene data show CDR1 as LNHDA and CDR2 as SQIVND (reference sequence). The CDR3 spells CASSDGSLGYEQYF. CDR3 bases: TGTGCCAGTAGTGACGGAAGCCTAGGCTACGAGCAGTACTTC.

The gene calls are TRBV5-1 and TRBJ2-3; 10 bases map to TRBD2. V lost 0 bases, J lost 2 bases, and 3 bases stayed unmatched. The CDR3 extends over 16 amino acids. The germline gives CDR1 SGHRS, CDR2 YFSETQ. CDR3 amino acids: CASSLGLAGATDTQYF. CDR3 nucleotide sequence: TGCGCCAGCAGCTTGGGGCTAGCGGGGGCCACAGATACGCAGTATTTT.

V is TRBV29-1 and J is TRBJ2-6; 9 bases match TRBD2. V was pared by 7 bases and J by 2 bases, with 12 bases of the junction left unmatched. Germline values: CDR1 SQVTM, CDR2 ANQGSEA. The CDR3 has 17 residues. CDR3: CSARGASGDPGANVLTF. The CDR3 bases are TGCAGCGCCAGAGGGGCTAGCGGGGACCCTGGGGCCAACGTCCTGACTTTC.

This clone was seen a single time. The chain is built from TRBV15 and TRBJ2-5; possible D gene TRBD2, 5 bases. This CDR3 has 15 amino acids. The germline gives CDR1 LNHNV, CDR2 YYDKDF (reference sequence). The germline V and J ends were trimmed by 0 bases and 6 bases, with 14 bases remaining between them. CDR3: CATSRDYGSFQTQYF. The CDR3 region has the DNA TGTGCCACCAGCAGAGATTATGGGAGTTTTCAGACCCAGTACTTC. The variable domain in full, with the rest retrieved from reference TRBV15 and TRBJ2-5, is DAMVIQNPRYQVTQFGKPVTLSCSQTLNHNVMYWYQQKSSQAPKLLFHYYDKDFNNEADTPDNFQSRRPNTSFCFLDIRSPGLGDTAMYLCATSRDYGSFQTQYFGPGTRLLVL.

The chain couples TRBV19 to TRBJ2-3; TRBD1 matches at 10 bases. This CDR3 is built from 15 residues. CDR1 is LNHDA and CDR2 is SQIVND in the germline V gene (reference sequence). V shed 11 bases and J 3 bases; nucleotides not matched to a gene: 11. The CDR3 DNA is TGTGCCGCCCGGGACAGGGGAGTTGGGACAGATACGCAGTATTTT. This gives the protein CAARDRGVGTDTQYF.

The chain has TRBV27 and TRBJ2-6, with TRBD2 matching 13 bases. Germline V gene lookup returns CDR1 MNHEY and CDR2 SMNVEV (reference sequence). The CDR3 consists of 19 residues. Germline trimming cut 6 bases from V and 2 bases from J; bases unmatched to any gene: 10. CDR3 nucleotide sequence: TGTGCCAGCAGACCTCGGACTAGCGGGAGTCATGCTGGGGCCAACGTCCTGACTTTC. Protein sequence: CASRPRTSGSHAGANVLTF.

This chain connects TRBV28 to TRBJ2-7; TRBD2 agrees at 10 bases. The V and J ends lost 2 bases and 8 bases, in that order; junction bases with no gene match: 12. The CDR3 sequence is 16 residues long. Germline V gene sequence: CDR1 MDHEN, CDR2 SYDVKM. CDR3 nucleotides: TGTGCCAGCAGTTTAGTCCTAGCGGGAGCCATTATTCAGCAGTACTTC. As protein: CASSLVLAGAIIQQYF.

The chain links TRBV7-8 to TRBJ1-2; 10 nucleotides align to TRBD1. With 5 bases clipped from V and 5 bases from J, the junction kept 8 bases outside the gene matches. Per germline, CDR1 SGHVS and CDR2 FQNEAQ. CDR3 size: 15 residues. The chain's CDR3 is CASSDEDRGAYGYTF. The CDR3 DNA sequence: TGTGCCAGCAGCGACGAGGACAGGGGGGCATATGGCTACACCTTC.

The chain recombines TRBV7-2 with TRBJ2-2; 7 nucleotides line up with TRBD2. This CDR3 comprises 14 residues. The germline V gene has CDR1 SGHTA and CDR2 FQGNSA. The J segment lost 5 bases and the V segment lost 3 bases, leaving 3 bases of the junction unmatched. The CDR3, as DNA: TGTGCCAGCAGCTTCCTAGCGGCAACCGGGGAGCTGTTTTTT. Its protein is CASSFLAATGELFF.

For the CDR3, the DNA is TGCGCCAGCTGTATCGGGACAGGGGGATTGGGAGAGACCCAGTACTTC. It yields the protein CASCIGTGGLGETQYF. This rearrangement joins TRBV5-1 to TRBJ2-5, with 11 positions matching TRBD1. The CDR3 consists of 16 residues. The V and J ends lost 7 bases and 4 bases, in that order; junction bases with no gene match: 12. In germline, CDR1 is SGHRS, CDR2 YFSETQ.